These T cell receptor beta chains were read from a single sample in a study of blood T cell repertoires in COVID-19. TCRdb's copy holds only in-frame clones and misses some; the assay was immunoSEQ multiplex PCR. The table has 250,000 or so clones, approximately 85% seen once; the top ten hold around 5%. Input material: peripheral blood. The receptors derive from a woman aged 65 to 85 with acute or convalescent COVID-19. CDR3s include the opening cysteine and the closing phenylalanine or tryptophan. The D gene is left open where the match is weak. Size is omitted from some rows. Given values are once, few, many or a class for expanded clones.

d_call j_call v_call clone_size cdr3_aa cdr3_nt
NA TRBJ1-1 TRBV10-3 NA CAISEPGRTEAFF TGTGCCATCAGTGAGCCAGGGCGGACTGAAGCTTTCTTT
TRBD1 TRBJ2-3 TRBV6-5 NA CASTRDRGTDTQYF TGTGCCAGCACCCGGGACAGGGGGACAGATACGCAGTATTTT
TRBD1 TRBJ1-3 TRBV5-1 NA CASSSHSPSRDSFSGNTIYF TGCGCCAGCAGCTCTCATTCGCCGTCCAGGGACAGCTTCTCTGGAAACACCATATATTTT
NA TRBJ2-5 TRBV27 NA CASSSTGAPGTQYF TGTGCCAGCAGCTCGACAGGCGCCCCGGGGACCCAGTACTTC
TRBD1 TRBJ2-3 TRBV4-1 NA CASSTRTGADTQYF TGCGCCAGCAGCACCCGGACAGGGGCAGATACGCAGTATTTT
NA TRBJ1-5 TRBV3-1/TRBV3-2 NA CASSQTPRQPQHF TGTGCCAGCAGCCAAACTCCGCGACAGCCCCAGCATTTT
NA TRBJ2-7 TRBV28 once CASSLGSAVSIYEQYF TGTGCCAGCAGTTTGGGGAGCGCAGTTTCCATCTACGAGCAGTACTTC
NA TRBJ1-2 TRBV4-1 NA CASSQVDGINYGYTF TGCGCCAGCAGCCAAGTAGACGGGATAAACTATGGCTACACCTTC
TRBD1 TRBJ1-6 TRBV6-2/TRBV6-3 NA CASSDRQGLNSPLHF TGTGCCAGCAGTGATAGACAGGGGCTAAATTCACCCCTCCACTTT
TRBD1 TRBJ2-4 TRBV7-9 NA CASSPGQGNIQYF TGTGCCAGCAGCCCGGGACAGGGGAACATTCAGTACTTC
NA TRBJ1-6 TRBV18 few CASSPVDSQGSPLHF TGTGCCAGCTCACCAGTCGACAGCCAGGGTTCACCCCTCCACTTT
TRBD1 TRBJ1-2 TRBV4-2 NA CASSQPGTGRRSGYTF TGTGCCAGCAGCCAACCCGGGACAGGGAGAAGGAGTGGCTACACCTTC
TRBD2 TRBJ2-1 TRBV6-2/TRBV6-3 NA CASSFSGVAGNEQFF TGTGCCAGCAGCTTTAGCGGGGTTGCAGGCAATGAGCAGTTCTTC
NA TRBJ2-5 TRBV21-1 NA CASSKGRVRAGADIHQETQYF TGTGCCAGCAGCAAAGGTCGAGTGAGAGCGGGGGCCGATATACATCAAGAGACCCAGTACTTC
TRBD1 TRBJ1-1 TRBV12-5 NA CASGRDRSNTEAFF TGTGCTAGTGGAAGGGACAGGTCGAACACTGAAGCTTTCTTT
TRBD1 TRBJ1-2 TRBV7-2 once CASSLAGQGGGYTF TGTGCCAGCAGCTTAGCAGGACAGGGGGGTGGCTACACCTTC
NA TRBJ2-1 TRBV12-5 NA CASGTGHMKTNNEQFF TGTGCTAGTGGTACAGGTCACATGAAAACAAACAATGAGCAGTTCTTC
NA TRBJ1-1 TRBV29-1 NA CSARARGLDVNTEAFF TGCAGCGCGCGAGCGCGGGGGCTGGATGTGAACACTGAAGCTTTCTTT
TRBD2 TRBJ2-3 TRBV28 NA CASSFERGSTDTQYF TGTGCCAGCAGTTTCGAGCGGGGTAGCACAGATACGCAGTATTTT
TRBD1 TRBJ1-4 TRBV5-1 NA CASSPSGTANEKLFF TGCGCCAGCAGCCCGTCGGGGACAGCAAATGAAAAACTGTTTTTT
NA TRBJ1-5 TRBV4-3 NA CASSEHGSNQPQHF TGCGCCAGCAGCGAGCACGGTAGCAATCAGCCCCAGCATTTT
NA TRBJ1-1 TRBV20-1 NA CSASVAGLNTEAFF TGCAGTGCTAGTGTCGCAGGGCTGAACACTGAAGCTTTCTTT
TRBD1 TRBJ2-7 TRBV5-5 NA CASRGQGGPYEQYF TGTGCCAGCAGGGGACAGGGAGGGCCCTACGAGCAGTACTTC
TRBD2 TRBJ2-1 TRBV28 NA CASSFSGGNNEQFF TGTGCCAGCAGTTTTAGCGGGGGGAACAATGAGCAGTTCTTC
TRBD2 TRBJ2-1 TRBV5-5 NA CASSFRRLAGGREQFF TGTGCCAGCAGCTTTAGGAGGCTAGCGGGGGGGCGTGAGCAGTTCTTC
NA TRBJ2-7 TRBV2 NA CASRSDGAYEQYF TGTGCCAGTCGTTCGGACGGGGCCTACGAGCAGTACTTC
TRBD1 TRBJ2-7 TRBV15 NA CATGKGQGPYEQYF TGTGCCACCGGTAAGGGACAGGGACCCTACGAGCAGTACTTC
TRBD1 TRBJ1-6 TRBV7-9 NA CASGGGTDNSPLHF TGTGCCAGCGGGGGCGGGACAGATAATTCACCCCTCCACTTT
NA TRBJ2-3 TRBV3-1/TRBV3-2 NA CASGGIAADTQYF TGTGCCAGCGGAGGGATAGCGGCAGATACGCAGTATTTT
TRBD2 TRBJ2-5 TRBV4-1 NA CASRASGGNLLETQYF TGCGCCAGCAGAGCTAGCGGGGGTAACCTCTTGGAGACCCAGTACTTC
NA TRBJ2-5 TRBV2 NA CASSEVPRETQYF TGTGCCAGCAGTGAAGTCCCGAGGGAGACCCAGTACTTC
NA TRBJ1-4 TRBV11-2 few CASSIRVAGEKLFF TGTGCCAGCAGCATCAGGGTTGCCGGTGAAAAACTGTTTTTT
NA TRBJ2-7 TRBV5-1 NA CASAVSTSSYEQYF TGCGCCAGTGCGGTCTCCACCTCATCCTACGAGCAGTACTTC
TRBD1 TRBJ2-1 TRBV12-3/TRBV12-4 NA CASSLGQAQFF TGTGCCAGCAGTTTGGGACAGGCTCAGTTCTTC
NA TRBJ1-4 TRBV4-1 NA CASSQSGTGDEKLFF TGCGCCAGCAGCCAATCCGGGACTGGGGACGAAAAACTGTTTTTT
TRBD1 TRBJ2-2 TRBV3-1/TRBV3-2 NA CASSWTGGGTGELFF TGTGCCAGCAGCTGGACAGGGGGTGGGACCGGGGAGCTGTTTTTT
NA TRBJ1-5 TRBV2 NA CASRQGDSNQPQHF TGTGCCAGCAGACAGGGAGATAGCAATCAGCCCCAGCATTTT
NA TRBJ1-5 TRBV7-2 NA CASSPDQGNQPQHF TGTGCCAGCAGCCCAGACCAGGGTAATCAGCCCCAGCATTTT
TRBD1 TRBJ1-2 TRBV19 NA CASSTSRGARDYGYTF TGTGCCAGTAGTACCTCCAGGGGGGCGCGGGACTATGGCTACACCTTC
TRBD1 TRBJ1-5 TRBV15 NA CATSRPGTAVNQPQHF TGTGCCACCAGCAGACCCGGGACAGCGGTCAATCAGCCCCAGCATTTT
NA TRBJ2-7 TRBV29-1 NA CSVRGTYEQYF TGCAGCGTAAGGGGTACCTACGAGCAGTACTTC